The rows below give T cell receptor beta chains drawn from one sample of a study of a mutant IDH1 vaccine in newly diagnosed glioma. The antigens of these receptors remain unknown. Assay used: immunoSEQ multiplex PCR; TCRdb lists only in-frame clones, some missing. This table holds about 62,000 clones, 75% to 90% found once. The sequencing used PBMCs, collected from a glioma patient whose treatment included an IDH1 peptide vaccine. These receptors originate from a man aged 35-49 years with glioma. Both conserved end residues are part of each CDR3. A D gene is named only where the DNA matches it firmly. Clone size is given for some rows only: seen once, a few or many times, or a class if the clone is expanded.

j_gene: TRBJ1-2; v_gene: TRBV5-4; d_gene: -; abundance: -; CDR3aa: CASSSPAQGGVGYTF; CDR3nt: TGTGCCAGCAGCTCCCCCGCCCAGGGTGGTGTTGGCTACACCTTC
j_gene: TRBJ1-6; v_gene: TRBV6-6; d_gene: -; abundance: once; CDR3aa: CASSGDGAYNSPLHF; CDR3nt: TGTGCCAGCAGTGGGGACGGTGCCTATAATTCACCCCTCCACTTT
j_gene: TRBJ1-5; v_gene: TRBV18; d_gene: -; abundance: -; CDR3aa: CASSSVGGFSNQPQHF; CDR3nt: TGTGCCAGCTCATCCGTCGGGGGGTTTAGCAATCAGCCCCAGCATTTT
j_gene: TRBJ1-2; v_gene: TRBV7-2; d_gene: -; abundance: -; CDR3aa: CASSAGTNYGYTF; CDR3nt: TGTGCCAGCAGCGCAGGGACTAACTATGGCTACACCTTC
j_gene: TRBJ1-2; v_gene: TRBV6-5; d_gene: TRBD1; abundance: -; CDR3aa: CASYATGIPNYGYTF; CDR3nt: TGTGCCAGCTACGCGACAGGGATTCCTAACTATGGCTACACCTTC
j_gene: TRBJ1-2; v_gene: TRBV11-2; d_gene: TRBD1; abundance: -; CDR3aa: CASSPNGDRGLYGYTF; CDR3nt: TGTGCCAGCAGCCCCAATGGGGACAGGGGGCTCTATGGCTACACCTTC
j_gene: TRBJ2-5; v_gene: TRBV30; d_gene: -; abundance: -; CDR3aa: CAWARGGQETQYF; CDR3nt: TGTGCCTGGGCCAGGGGCGGACAAGAGACCCAGTACTTC
j_gene: TRBJ2-5; v_gene: TRBV20-1; d_gene: -; abundance: -; CDR3aa: CSARDVKQYF; CDR3nt: TGCAGTGCTAGAGATGTGAAGCAGTACTTC
j_gene: TRBJ2-3; v_gene: TRBV29-1; d_gene: TRBD2; abundance: -; CDR3aa: CSVEKGGTLSDTQYF; CDR3nt: TGCAGCGTTGAGAAGGGAGGGACCCTTTCCGATACGCAGTATTTT
j_gene: TRBJ2-1; v_gene: TRBV7-3; d_gene: -; abundance: -; CDR3aa: CASSLRGPSSYNEQFF; CDR3nt: TGTGCCAGCAGCTTGCGCGGTCCGAGCTCCTACAATGAGCAGTTCTTC
j_gene: TRBJ2-4; v_gene: TRBV5-4; d_gene: TRBD2; abundance: -; CDR3aa: CASSLAAGPQNIQYF; CDR3nt: TGTGCCAGCAGCTTGGCAGCGGGACCGCAAAACATTCAGTACTTC
j_gene: TRBJ2-1; v_gene: TRBV15; d_gene: -; abundance: -; CDR3aa: CATSRGGGLGGDEQFF; CDR3nt: TGTGCCACCAGCAGAGGAGGAGGGCTGGGCGGAGATGAGCAGTTCTTC
j_gene: TRBJ2-7; v_gene: TRBV6-1; d_gene: -; abundance: -; CDR3aa: CASSFPPRQYF; CDR3nt: TGTGCCAGCAGTTTCCCCCCTCGGCAGTACTTC
j_gene: TRBJ2-7; v_gene: TRBV11-1; d_gene: TRBD1; abundance: -; CDR3aa: CASSGTDYEQYF; CDR3nt: TGTGCCAGTTCCGGGACAGACTACGAGCAGTACTTC
j_gene: TRBJ1-3; v_gene: TRBV4-3; d_gene: -; abundance: -; CDR3aa: CASSQSLRAPGNTIYF; CDR3nt: TGCGCCAGCAGCCAAAGTTTGAGAGCTCCTGGAAACACCATATATTTT
j_gene: TRBJ2-1; v_gene: TRBV20-1; d_gene: -; abundance: -; CDR3aa: CSASDNNEQFF; CDR3nt: TGCAGTGCTAGCGACAACAATGAGCAGTTCTTC
j_gene: TRBJ2-7; v_gene: TRBV27; d_gene: TRBD2; abundance: -; CDR3aa: CASRTSGSIHEQYF; CDR3nt: TGTGCCAGCAGGACTAGCGGGAGTATCCACGAGCAGTACTTC
j_gene: TRBJ2-7; v_gene: TRBV6-1; d_gene: -; abundance: -; CDR3aa: CASSVWQGQEQYF; CDR3nt: TGTGCCAGCAGTGTATGGCAGGGCCAGGAGCAGTACTTC
j_gene: TRBJ1-1; v_gene: TRBV5-5; d_gene: -; abundance: few; CDR3aa: CASSLYLEERKEAFF; CDR3nt: TGTGCCAGCAGCTTGTATCTGGAGGAGAGGAAAGAAGCTTTCTTT
j_gene: TRBJ2-2; v_gene: TRBV27; d_gene: -; abundance: -; CDR3aa: CASSPSGRPGELFF; CDR3nt: TGTGCCAGCAGCCCCTCGGGGAGGCCCGGGGAGCTGTTTTTT
j_gene: TRBJ1-5; v_gene: TRBV6-1; d_gene: -; abundance: few; CDR3aa: CASLEANAKGQPQHF; CDR3nt: TGTGCCAGCCTAGAGGCCAATGCTAAGGGGCAGCCCCAGCATTTT
j_gene: TRBJ2-5; v_gene: TRBV12-5; d_gene: -; abundance: -; CDR3aa: CASGLVEETQYF; CDR3nt: TGTGCTAGTGGTTTGGTAGAAGAGACCCAGTACTTC
j_gene: TRBJ1-1; v_gene: TRBV7-9; d_gene: -; abundance: -; CDR3aa: CASSRPGPYMPGTEAFF; CDR3nt: TGTGCCAGCAGCCGACCTGGGCCCTATATGCCGGGCACTGAAGCTTTCTTT
j_gene: TRBJ2-6; v_gene: TRBV28; d_gene: -; abundance: -; CDR3aa: CASRGQGTGANVLTF; CDR3nt: TGTGCCAGCAGGGGGCAGGGAACTGGGGCCAACGTCCTGACTTTC
j_gene: TRBJ1-3; v_gene: TRBV5-6; d_gene: -; abundance: -; CDR3aa: CASSLKGKGSGNTIYF; CDR3nt: TGTGCCAGCAGCTTGAAAGGTAAAGGGAGCGGAAACACCATATATTTT
j_gene: TRBJ2-1; v_gene: TRBV12-5; d_gene: -; abundance: -; CDR3aa: CASGTSSTPAGEQFF; CDR3nt: TGTGCTAGTGGTACCAGTTCGACCCCGGCTGGTGAGCAGTTCTTC
j_gene: TRBJ2-7; v_gene: TRBV7-2; d_gene: TRBD2; abundance: -; CDR3aa: CASSAGLAGGYEQYF; CDR3nt: TGTGCCAGCAGCGCCGGACTAGCGGGAGGTTACGAGCAGTACTTC
j_gene: TRBJ1-4; v_gene: TRBV28; d_gene: -; abundance: -; CDR3aa: CASSLTRVNEKLFF; CDR3nt: TGTGCCAGCAGTTTAACCCGGGTGAATGAAAAACTGTTTTTT
j_gene: TRBJ2-7; v_gene: TRBV21-1; d_gene: -; abundance: -; CDR3aa: CASSKGQGAPSYEQYF; CDR3nt: TGTGCTAGCAGCAAAGGCCAGGGGGCTCCGAGCTACGAGCAGTACTTC
j_gene: TRBJ2-3; v_gene: TRBV5-4; d_gene: TRBD1; abundance: -; CDR3aa: CASSDDRGGAGDTQYF; CDR3nt: TGTGCCAGCAGCGATGACAGGGGTGGCGCGGGGGATACGCAGTATTTT
j_gene: TRBJ1-2; v_gene: TRBV10-3; d_gene: -; abundance: -; CDR3aa: CAIRPQGQRDGYTF; CDR3nt: TGTGCCATCAGGCCGCAGGGGCAACGAGATGGCTACACCTTC
j_gene: TRBJ1-1; v_gene: TRBV10-3; d_gene: TRBD1; abundance: -; CDR3aa: CAISEWDRGLTEAFF; CDR3nt: TGTGCCATCAGTGAGTGGGACAGGGGGCTTACTGAAGCTTTCTTT
j_gene: TRBJ2-7; v_gene: TRBV29-1; d_gene: -; abundance: -; CDR3aa: CSAILGGYEQYF; CDR3nt: TGCAGCGCGATTTTAGGGGGCTACGAGCAGTACTTC
j_gene: TRBJ2-2; v_gene: TRBV5-1; d_gene: TRBD1; abundance: -; CDR3aa: CASGTGGVSGELFF; CDR3nt: TGCGCCAGCGGGACAGGGGGCGTTTCCGGGGAGCTGTTTTTT
j_gene: TRBJ1-3; v_gene: TRBV7-8; d_gene: -; abundance: once; CDR3aa: CASSLGGGGNTIYF; CDR3nt: TGTGCCAGCAGCTTAGGGGGGGGTGGAAACACCATATATTTT
j_gene: TRBJ2-1; v_gene: TRBV7-2; d_gene: -; abundance: -; CDR3aa: CASSLDGTSNEQFF; CDR3nt: TGTGCCAGCAGCTTAGACGGAACCTCCAATGAGCAGTTCTTC
j_gene: TRBJ1-3; v_gene: TRBV10-3; d_gene: -; abundance: -; CDR3aa: CAISDSGSGNTIYF; CDR3nt: TGTGCCATCAGTGATTCGGGGAGTGGAAACACCATATATTTT
j_gene: TRBJ2-1; v_gene: TRBV9; d_gene: -; abundance: -; CDR3aa: CASSVMGEGGEQFF; CDR3nt: TGTGCCAGCAGCGTTATGGGAGAAGGGGGTGAGCAGTTCTTC
j_gene: TRBJ1-5; v_gene: TRBV6-5; d_gene: -; abundance: -; CDR3aa: CASRTGWANQPQHF; CDR3nt: TGTGCCAGCAGAACAGGGTGGGCCAATCAGCCCCAGCATTTT
j_gene: TRBJ2-5; v_gene: TRBV29-1; d_gene: -; abundance: once; CDR3aa: CSGRGRGLRETQYF; CDR3nt: TGCAGCGGACGGGGGCGGGGTCTTCGAGAGACCCAGTACTTC
j_gene: TRBJ2-6; v_gene: TRBV9; d_gene: -; abundance: once; CDR3aa: CASSPSGSLSSGANVLTF; CDR3nt: TGTGCCAGCAGCCCCTCCGGTAGTTTGTCCTCTGGGGCCAACGTCCTGACTTTC
j_gene: TRBJ1-6; v_gene: TRBV7-2; d_gene: -; abundance: -; CDR3aa: CASSFRQTYNSPLHF; CDR3nt: TGTGCCAGCAGCTTTCGACAGACCTATAATTCACCCCTCCACTTT
j_gene: TRBJ2-1; v_gene: TRBV7-9; d_gene: -; abundance: few; CDR3aa: CASSKTVGEQFF; CDR3nt: TGTGCCAGCAGCAAGACGGTCGGTGAGCAGTTCTTC
j_gene: TRBJ1-1; v_gene: TRBV7-8; d_gene: -; abundance: -; CDR3aa: CASSLRTIAGMNTEAFF; CDR3nt: TGTGCCAGCAGCTTACGAACCATTGCGGGGATGAACACTGAAGCTTTCTTT
j_gene: TRBJ2-1; v_gene: TRBV5-1; d_gene: -; abundance: -; CDR3aa: CASSLEPILEQFF; CDR3nt: TGCGCCAGCAGCTTGGAGCCTATTTTGGAGCAGTTCTTC
j_gene: TRBJ2-4; v_gene: TRBV6-6; d_gene: -; abundance: -; CDR3aa: CASSYSRGWDIQYF; CDR3nt: TGTGCCAGCAGTTACTCGAGGGGGTGGGACATTCAGTACTTC
j_gene: TRBJ1-1; v_gene: TRBV5-1; d_gene: -; abundance: -; CDR3aa: CASSLWGMNTEAFF; CDR3nt: TGCGCCAGCAGCTTGTGGGGTATGAACACTGAAGCTTTCTTT
j_gene: TRBJ1-2; v_gene: TRBV28; d_gene: -; abundance: -; CDR3aa: CASRIQGTSGYTF; CDR3nt: TGTGCCAGCAGGATACAGGGTACTAGTGGCTACACCTTC
j_gene: TRBJ2-3; v_gene: TRBV9; d_gene: -; abundance: -; CDR3aa: CASSVLGGSDTQYF; CDR3nt: TGTGCCAGCAGCGTTCTTGGTGGATCCGATACGCAGTATTTT
j_gene: TRBJ1-4; v_gene: TRBV11-2; d_gene: -; abundance: -; CDR3aa: CASSLKGLDEKLFF; CDR3nt: TGTGCCAGCAGCCTTAAAGGGCTCGATGAAAAACTGTTTTTT
j_gene: TRBJ2-3; v_gene: TRBV7-6; d_gene: TRBD2; abundance: once; CDR3aa: CASSAAGLVTGGDTQYF; CDR3nt: TGTGCCAGCAGCGCAGCGGGACTAGTTACGGGGGGAGATACGCAGTATTTT
j_gene: TRBJ1-1; v_gene: TRBV11-3; d_gene: -; abundance: -; CDR3aa: CASSLGDRSEAFF; CDR3nt: TGTGCCAGCAGCTTAGGAGACAGGTCTGAAGCTTTCTTT
j_gene: TRBJ2-1; v_gene: TRBV5-1; d_gene: TRBD2; abundance: few; CDR3aa: CASSLGLAGNNEQFF; CDR3nt: TGCGCCAGCAGCTTGGGACTAGCGGGAAACAATGAGCAGTTCTTC